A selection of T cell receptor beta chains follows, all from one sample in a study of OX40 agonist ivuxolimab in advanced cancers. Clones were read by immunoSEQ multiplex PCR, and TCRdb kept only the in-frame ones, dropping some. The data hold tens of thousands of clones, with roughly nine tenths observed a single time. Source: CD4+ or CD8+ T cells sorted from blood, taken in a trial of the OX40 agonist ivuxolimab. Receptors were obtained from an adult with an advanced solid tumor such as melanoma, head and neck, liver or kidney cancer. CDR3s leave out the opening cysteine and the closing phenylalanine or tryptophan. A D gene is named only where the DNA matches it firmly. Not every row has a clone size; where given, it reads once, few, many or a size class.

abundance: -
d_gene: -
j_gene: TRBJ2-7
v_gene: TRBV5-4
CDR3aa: ASSRDVGSPYEQY

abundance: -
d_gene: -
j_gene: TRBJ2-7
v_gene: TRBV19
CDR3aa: ASSTHYSQMLGDEQY

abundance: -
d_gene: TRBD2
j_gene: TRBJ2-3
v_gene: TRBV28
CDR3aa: ASSSGGAGTDTQY

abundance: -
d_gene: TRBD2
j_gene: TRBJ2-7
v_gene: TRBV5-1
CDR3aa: ASSFAGGTYEQY

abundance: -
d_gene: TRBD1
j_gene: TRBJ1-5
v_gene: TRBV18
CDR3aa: ASSRTGGDSNQPQH

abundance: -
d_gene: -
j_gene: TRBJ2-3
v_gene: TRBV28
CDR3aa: ASSLSVPGADTQY

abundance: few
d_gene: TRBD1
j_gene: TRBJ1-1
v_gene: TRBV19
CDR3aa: ASFPGQGFMNTEAF

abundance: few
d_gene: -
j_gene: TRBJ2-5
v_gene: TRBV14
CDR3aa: ASSLGTRRVLETQY

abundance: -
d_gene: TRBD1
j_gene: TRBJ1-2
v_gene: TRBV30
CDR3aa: AWSPTGLAGYGYT

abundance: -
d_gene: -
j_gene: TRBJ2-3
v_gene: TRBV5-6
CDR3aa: ASSVAGRFTDTQY

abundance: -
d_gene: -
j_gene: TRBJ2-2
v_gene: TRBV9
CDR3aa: ASSLFSSADGELF

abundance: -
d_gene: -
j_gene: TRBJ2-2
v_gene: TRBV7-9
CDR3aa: ASSLTGELF

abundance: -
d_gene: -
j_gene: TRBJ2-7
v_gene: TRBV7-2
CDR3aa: ASSPRQGLYEQY

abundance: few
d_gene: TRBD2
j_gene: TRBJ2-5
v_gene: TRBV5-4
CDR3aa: ASSGLAGGNKETQY

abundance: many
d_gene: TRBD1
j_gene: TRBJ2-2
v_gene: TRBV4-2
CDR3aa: ASSQDQQGASGELF

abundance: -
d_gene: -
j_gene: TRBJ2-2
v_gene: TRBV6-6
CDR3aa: ASSGRDDTGELF

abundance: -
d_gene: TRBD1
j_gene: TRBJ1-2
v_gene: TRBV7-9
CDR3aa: ASSLDGGGFFGYT

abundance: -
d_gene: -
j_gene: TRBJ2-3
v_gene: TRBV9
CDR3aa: ASSVGVGTSTDTQY

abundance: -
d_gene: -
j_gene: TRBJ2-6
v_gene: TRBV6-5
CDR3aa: ASSRSGANVLT

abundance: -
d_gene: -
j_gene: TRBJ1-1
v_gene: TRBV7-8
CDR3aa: ASSGGLGSLEAF

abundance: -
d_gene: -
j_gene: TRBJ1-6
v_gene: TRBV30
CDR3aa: AWTTGGNSPLH